These 28 T cell receptor beta chains came from one sample sequenced in a study of blood T cell repertoires in COVID-19. TCRdb's copy holds only in-frame clones and misses some; the assay was immunoSEQ multiplex PCR. The sample holds fewer than 450,000 clones, 88% seen once. Specimen: PBMCs or T cells enriched from blood (not recorded which). Receptors originate from a woman aged 18-29 years who had recovered from COVID-19.

This clone was picked up one time. The rearrangement links TRBV7-9 to TRBJ2-3, with 11 bases matching TRBD2. V shed 7 bases and J 5 bases; nucleotides not matched to a gene: 8. The CDR3 consists of 15 residues. Per the germline V gene, CDR1 is SEHNR and CDR2 is FQNEAQ (reference sequence). The CDR3 region has the DNA TGTGCCAGCACCTATGGGACTAGCGGCCAAGATACGCAGTATTTT. Translating it yields CASTYGTSGQDTQYF.

The table lists this clone with many counts. V is TRBV6-2 or TRBV6-3 and J is TRBJ1-2, with 8 nucleotides matching TRBD1. From germline, CDR1 is MNHEY and CDR2 SVGEGT. With 0 bases clipped from V and 4 bases from J, the junction kept 7 bases outside the gene matches. CDR3 length: 16 amino acids. The CDR3 coding sequence is TGTGCCAGCAGTTACTCGCGACAGGGGAGACCCTATGGCTACACCTTC. It translates to CASSYSRQGRPYGYTF.

This chain links TRBV6-6 with TRBJ1-6; D ambiguous. Germline loops: CDR1 MNHNY, CDR2 SVGAGI (reference sequence). The CDR3 contains 14 residues. V was clipped by 10 bases and J by 14 bases, with 24 bases between them. The CDR3 coding sequence is TGTGCCACCACCCCGACGGGTCCCCAAAACACCCTCCACTTT. It encodes CATTPTGPQNTLHF.

The rearrangement joins TRBV19 to TRBJ1-2; possibly TRBD1 for D (5 bases). Trimming took 3 bases from V and 5 from J, leaving 16 bases between them. Germline CDR1 reads LNHDA; CDR2 reads SQIVND (reference sequence). The CDR3 has 15 residues. The CDR3 reads CASSITPGRAYGYTF. CDR3 nucleotide sequence: TGTGCCAGTAGTATCACTCCCGGCAGGGCGTATGGCTACACCTTC. Full variable domain (missing parts from reference TRBV19 and TRBJ1-2): DGGITQSPKYLFRKEGQNVTLSCEQNLNHDAMYWYRQDPGQGLRLIYYSQIVNDFQKGDIAEGYSVSREKKESFPLTVTSAQKNPTAFYLCASSITPGRAYGYTFGSGTRLTVV.

In regard to this clone: The junction departs from the called germline gene at one end, perhaps through a read error. This chain uses TRBV5-5 with TRBJ2-7, with TRBD2 identical over 11 bases. This CDR3 comprises 15 residues. Germline V CDR1 and CDR2: SGHKS, YYEKEE (reference sequence). CDR3 in DNA: TGTGCCAGCAGATTGGGGACTAGCGGATACTACGAGCAGTACTTC. Translation: CASRLGTSGYYEQYF.

V and J are TRBV6-5 and TRBJ1-6; a possible D gene is TRBD1 (6 bases). This CDR3 has 15 residues. V was clipped by 5 bases and J by 9 bases, with 17 bases between them. CDR1 is MNHEY and CDR2 is SVGAGI in the germline V gene. The CDR3 DNA reads TGTGCCAGCAGTCGGGGGGGACAAGGAAGTTCACCCCTCCACTTT. It yields the protein CASSRGGQGSSPLHF.

The V gene is TRBV14, the J gene TRBJ1-3; D unresolved. CDR1 and CDR2 (germline): SGHDN, FVKESK. The CDR3 runs 17 residues. Trimming left V 1 base short and J 0 bases short, with 13 bases between. DNA of the CDR3: TGTGCCAGCAGCCAAGGCGCCTCGACTGCCTCTGGAAACACCATATATTTT. Residues: CASSQGASTASGNTIYF.

This chain joins TRBV19 and TRBJ1-1; tentatively, D is TRBD1 (5 bases). Germline V gives CDR1 LNHDA, CDR2 SQIVND (reference sequence). There are 13 residues in the CDR3. With 7 bases removed from V and 6 bases from J, the gap between germline ends came to 15 bases. CDR3 in amino acids: CASNQGRVSEAFF. CDR3 bases: TGTGCCAGTAACCAGGGAAGGGTCTCTGAAGCTTTCTTT.

The chain couples TRBV2 to TRBJ2-7; TRBD1 is a possible D gene (6 bases). CDR3 length equals 14 residues. Per the germline V gene, CDR1 is SNHLY and CDR2 is FYNNEI. V was shortened by 7 bases and J by 0 bases, with 13 bases between the two germline ends. The CDR3 reads CASNGQPLSYEQYF. CDR3 bases: TGTGCCAGCAATGGACAGCCGCTCTCCTACGAGCAGTACTTC. Drawing the rest from reference TRBV2 and TRBJ2-7, the complete variable domain is EPEVTQTPSHQVTQMGQEVILRCVPISNHLYFYWYRQILGQKVEFLVSFYNNEISEKSEIFDDQFSVERPDGSNFTLKIRSTKLEDSAMYFCASNGQPLSYEQYFGPGTRLTVT.

The V gene is TRBV24-1, the J gene TRBJ2-3; D ambiguous. The CDR3 sequence is 14 residues long. Per germline, CDR1 KGHDR and CDR2 SFDVKD. Trimming cost V 3 bases and J 2 bases, with 8 bases left between them. CDR3: CATSDGTITDTQYF. The CDR3 nucleotides read TGTGCCACCAGTGATGGCACTATCACAGATACGCAGTATTTT.

V usage is TRBV4-1 and J usage is TRBJ1-2; 8 nucleotides line up with TRBD1. Per the germline V gene, CDR1 is MGHRA and CDR2 is YSYEKL. The CDR3 is 17 amino acids. With 4 bases clipped from V and 4 bases from J, the junction kept 14 bases outside the gene matches. The CDR3 DNA reads TGCGCCAGCAGCCTCCGCCTCCCGGACAGGGTGGGCTATGGCTACACCTTC. Encoded protein: CASSLRLPDRVGYGYTF.

This clone occurred once. This chain joins TRBV10-3 and TRBJ2-5; 9 bases fit TRBD1. Germline-derived CDR1 and CDR2 are ENHRY and SYGVKD. This CDR3 spans 13 amino acids. Germline trimming cut 10 bases from V and 2 bases from J; bases unmatched to any gene: 5. CDR3 nucleotides: TGTGCCACCCGGGGACAGGGACAAGAGACCCAGTACTTC. As protein: CATRGQGQETQYF.

CDR3 sequence reads: CASSSIQGVRTEAFF. CDR3 DNA sequence: TGTGCCAGCAGTTCTATACAGGGGGTGAGGACTGAAGCTTTCTTT. The chain combines TRBV7-8 with TRBJ1-1, with 8 bases aligning to TRBD1. V lost 6 bases, J lost 5 bases, and 11 bases stayed unmatched. Germline V gives CDR1 SGHVS, CDR2 FQNEAQ. The CDR3 totals 15 residues.

The count of this clone is one. The CDR3 protein is CSVGQTGGGEQYF. CDR3 coding DNA: TGCAGCGTGGGACAGACAGGGGGCGGCGAGCAGTACTTC. The chain is built from TRBV29-1 and TRBJ2-7, with 10 bases identical to TRBD1. This CDR3 has 13 residues. The trim removed 6 bases at V and 6 bases at J, leaving 8 bases unmatched. In germline, CDR1 is SQVTM, CDR2 ANQGSEA.

This clone was counted only a few times. The chain has TRBV30 and TRBJ1-1, with D tentatively TRBD1 (6 bases). Trimming shortened V by 2 bases and J by 0 bases, and 16 bases separated the two germline ends. CDR3 length: 16 residues. CDR1 is GTSNPN, CDR2 SVGIG, per germline (reference sequence). The CDR3 DNA is TGTGCCTGGAGTCCAACAGGGATTCGGATGAACACTGAAGCTTTCTTT. It translates to CAWSPTGIRMNTEAFF.

The chain couples TRBV7-3 to TRBJ2-7, with D possibly TRBD2 on 7 matching bases. Trimming removed 1 base at V and 3 bases at J, with 13 bases between. Germline V gene lookup returns CDR1 SGHTA and CDR2 FQGTGA. CDR3 length equals 15 residues. CDR3 coding DNA: TGTGCCAGCAGCTTAAGAGGGGGGGCAGTCTACGAGCAGTACTTC. It is translated as CASSLRGGAVYEQYF.

This chain connects TRBV4-1 to TRBJ1-3; D perhaps matches TRBD1 (6 bases). Trimming left V 1 base short and J 4 bases short, with 14 bases between. Germline CDR1 MGHRA, CDR2 YSYEKL. The CDR3 runs 16 residues. The CDR3 DNA is TGCGCCAGCAGCCAAGCTGGGCAGGGGCCAGGAAACACCATATATTTT. It specifies CASSQAGQGPGNTIYF.

V gene TRBV3-1 (or the pseudogene TRBV3-2) combines with J gene TRBJ2-1; 11 bases match TRBD2. The germline V gene has CDR1 LGHDT and CDR2 YNNKEL (reference sequence). The CDR3 spans 19 residues. Trimming cost V 4 bases and J 2 bases; bases outside gene matches: 13. CDR3 region: CASSLRYSSGGAPYNEQFF. The CDR3 coding sequence is TGTGCCAGCAGCCTAAGGTACAGTAGCGGGGGGGCTCCCTACAATGAGCAGTTCTTC.

The chain employs TRBV6-1 and TRBJ2-3; tentative D call: TRBD2 (5 bases). Trimming removed 3 bases at V and 0 bases at J, with 10 bases between. The CDR3 length is 15 residues. Per the germline V gene, CDR1 is MNHNS and CDR2 is SASEGT. CDR3 in amino acids: CASSERVDSTDTQYF. The CDR3, as DNA: TGTGCCAGCAGTGAGAGGGTGGATAGCACAGATACGCAGTATTTT.

The rearrangement uses TRBV6-5 and TRBJ1-3, with a tentative D call TRBD1 (6 bases). Germline assignment: CDR1 MNHEY and CDR2 SVGAGI. The CDR3 length is 15 residues. V lost 6 bases, J lost 0 bases, and 12 bases lay in between. This CDR3 reads CASRVGAASGNTIYF. In DNA form, the CDR3 reads TGTGCCAGCAGAGTGGGGGCAGCCTCTGGAAACACCATATATTTT.

The V call is TRBV10-3, the J call TRBJ2-1; 8 positions agree with TRBD1. CDR3 length: 16 amino acids. Losses at the gene ends were 2 bases for V and 3 bases for J; bases not matched to a gene: 6. CDR1 and CDR2 (germline): ENHRY, SYGVKD. DNA of the CDR3: TGTGCCATCAGTGAGCTCGACAGGGGCGACTACAATGAGCAGTTCTTC. Protein sequence: CAISELDRGDYNEQFF.

There are a few counts of this clone. The chain is built from TRBV19 and TRBJ1-1; 7 bases are a match to TRBD1. Germline V gene data show CDR1 as LNHDA and CDR2 as SQIVND (reference sequence). There are 18 residues in the CDR3. The ends lost 3 bases at V and 1 base at J; junction bases unmatched: 14. CDR3 in amino acids: CASSIFRQGGKENTEAFF. CDR3 DNA: TGTGCCAGTAGTATTTTCCGACAGGGTGGTAAAGAGAACACTGAAGCTTTCTTT. Full variable domain (missing parts from reference TRBV19 and TRBJ1-1): DGGITQSPKYLFRKEGQNVTLSCEQNLNHDAMYWYRQDPGQGLRLIYYSQIVNDFQKGDIAEGYSVSREKKESFPLTVTSAQKNPTAFYLCASSIFRQGGKENTEAFFGQGTRLTVV.

This clone has more than one count but fewer than ten. One end of the junction does not line up with germline, which may come from a read error. This chain links TRBV2 with TRBJ1-4; perhaps TRBD1 as D (6 bases). Germline CDR1 reads SNHLY; CDR2 reads FYNNEI. The CDR3 covers 14 residues. The DNA for the CDR3 is TGTGCCAGCAAGTATGGGACAACGAATGAAAAACTGTTTTTT. Its protein is CASKYGTTNEKLFF.

V usage is TRBV6-6 and J usage is TRBJ1-2; D not certain. The germline V gene encodes CDR1 MNHNY and CDR2 SVGAGI (reference sequence). V was pared by 6 bases and J by 5 bases, with 13 bases between. The CDR3 totals 13 residues. CDR3: CASRQPTLYGYTF. For the CDR3, the DNA is TGTGCCAGCAGACAGCCTACGTTATATGGCTACACCTTC.

V gene TRBV6-2 or TRBV6-3 combines with J gene TRBJ2-3; 9 bases line up with TRBD2. Germline trimming cut 0 bases from V and 4 bases from J; bases unmatched to any gene: 5. CDR1 MNHEY and CDR2 SVGEGT come from the germline V gene. This CDR3 is built from 16 residues. In nucleotides, the CDR3 is TGTGCCAGCAGTTACTCCGGCGGGGGGGCCCCAGATACGCAGTATTTT. Translation: CASSYSGGGAPDTQYF.

The V call is TRBV3-1 (or the pseudogene TRBV3-2), the J call TRBJ1-1; no firm D call. The CDR3 runs 14 residues. The ends were cut back, 4 bases at V and 1 base at J, with 10 bases in the middle. Germline V gene sequence: CDR1 LGHDT, CDR2 YNNKEL (reference sequence). CDR3 DNA: TGTGCCAGCAGCCCCTCGGTCGAGAACACTGAAGCTTTCTTT. Residues: CASSPSVENTEAFF.

V usage is TRBV4-1 and J usage is TRBJ2-2, with D tentatively TRBD2 (6 bases). This CDR3 spans 15 amino acids. The ends were cut back, 0 bases at V and 6 bases at J, with 11 bases in the middle. Germline CDR1 is MGHRA and CDR2 is YSYEKL. The chain's CDR3 is CASSQDPGGPGELFF. As DNA, the CDR3 is TGCGCCAGCAGCCAAGATCCCGGGGGACCCGGGGAGCTGTTTTTT.

The chain carries TRBV29-1 and TRBJ1-1, with TRBD1 as a possible D gene (5 bases). The germline V and J ends were trimmed by 3 bases and 9 bases, with 14 bases remaining between them. This CDR3 is built from 12 residues. In germline, CDR1 is SQVTM, CDR2 ANQGSEA. Here the CDR3 DNA reads TGCAGCGTTGAGACCAGGGATCTAAAAGCTTTCTTT. Its translation is CSVETRDLKAFF.